This T cell receptor beta chain was identified in a study of T cells in Graves' hyperthyroidism and ophthalmopathy. Study-level background: The blood sample was taken at first diagnosis, before treatment began. Study-wide results and caveats: The blood repertoire included most of the expanded thyroid clonotypes above 0.001.

This CDR3 is built from 13 residues. The V and J ends lost 2 bases and 12 bases, in that order; junction bases with no gene match: 5. CDR1 is SNHLY, CDR2 FYNNEI, per germline. Researchers barred patients who had uncontrolled infection, other autoimmune disease, pregnancy or lactation. This clonotype was seen many times. Its antigen remains unknown. Using RNA transcripts as the source, TCR beta CDR3 regions were amplified. With the HTBI primer set, the TCR CDR3 went through a first round of RT-PCR. Each CDR3 protein is one row after TCRdb ran MiXCR on the multiplex PCR reads. The table has roughly 740,000 distinct CDR3 sequences, about 17% seen once.

The gene calls are TRBV2 and TRBJ2-1; 9 nucleotides agree with TRBD2. The sample consisted of blood. The TCR was taken from a man between 18 and 29 years old with Graves' hyperthyroidism. DNA for the CDR3: TGTGCCAGCAGTGAATTCCTTAGCGGGGGGCAGTTCTTC. This encodes CASSEFLSGGQFF.